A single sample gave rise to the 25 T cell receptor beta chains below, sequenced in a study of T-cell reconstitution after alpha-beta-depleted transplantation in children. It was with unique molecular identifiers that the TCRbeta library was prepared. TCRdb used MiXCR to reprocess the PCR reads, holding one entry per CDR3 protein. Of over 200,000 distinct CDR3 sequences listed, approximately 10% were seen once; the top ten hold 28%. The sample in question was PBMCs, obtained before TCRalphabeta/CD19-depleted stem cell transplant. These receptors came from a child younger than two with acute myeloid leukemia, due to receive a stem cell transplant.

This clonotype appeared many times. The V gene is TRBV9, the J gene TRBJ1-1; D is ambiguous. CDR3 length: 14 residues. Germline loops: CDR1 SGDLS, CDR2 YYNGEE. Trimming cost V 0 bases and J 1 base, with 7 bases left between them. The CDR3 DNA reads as TGTGCCAGCAGCGTAGTTATAGCGAACACTGAAGCTTTCTTT. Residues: CASSVVIANTEAFF. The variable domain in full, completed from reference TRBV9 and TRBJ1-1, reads DSGVTQTPKHLITATGQRVTLRCSPRSGDLSVYWYQQSLDQGLQFLIQYYNGEERAKGNILERFSAQQFPDLHSELNLSSLELGDSALYFCASSVVIANTEAFFGQGTRLTVV.

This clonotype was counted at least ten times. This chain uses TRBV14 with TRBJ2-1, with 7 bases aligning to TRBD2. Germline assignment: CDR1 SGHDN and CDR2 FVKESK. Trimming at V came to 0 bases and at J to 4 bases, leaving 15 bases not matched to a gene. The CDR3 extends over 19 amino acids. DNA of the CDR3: TGTGCCAGCAGCCAAGAACGGAGACTAGCTCGTCTTAGGTACAATGAGCAGTTCTTC. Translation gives CASSQERRLARLRYNEQFF.

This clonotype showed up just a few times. For the CDR3, the DNA is TGTGCCAGTAGTACAGAAGTCCGAGGGAATGAAAAACTGTTTTTT. It yields the protein CASSTEVRGNEKLFF. The V and J genes are TRBV19 and TRBJ1-4; D is unclear. Trimming pared 4 bases from V and 5 bases from J, leaving 14 bases between. The CDR3 consists of 15 residues. CDR1 is LNHDA and CDR2 is SQIVND in the germline V gene (reference sequence).

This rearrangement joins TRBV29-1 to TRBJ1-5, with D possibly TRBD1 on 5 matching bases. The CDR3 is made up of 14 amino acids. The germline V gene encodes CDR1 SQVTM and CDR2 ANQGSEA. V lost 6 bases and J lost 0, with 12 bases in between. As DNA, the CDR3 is TGCAGCGTAGTTTTCGGGGGTAGCAATCAGCCCCAGCATTTT. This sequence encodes CSVVFGGSNQPQHF.

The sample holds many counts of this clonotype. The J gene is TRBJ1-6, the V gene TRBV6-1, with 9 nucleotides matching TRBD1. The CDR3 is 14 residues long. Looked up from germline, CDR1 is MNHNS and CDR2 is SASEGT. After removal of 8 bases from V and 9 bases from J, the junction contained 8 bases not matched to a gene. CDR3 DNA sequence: TGTGCCAGCGGTCTAACAGGGGGCGGTTCACCCCTCCACTTT. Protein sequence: CASGLTGGGSPLHF.

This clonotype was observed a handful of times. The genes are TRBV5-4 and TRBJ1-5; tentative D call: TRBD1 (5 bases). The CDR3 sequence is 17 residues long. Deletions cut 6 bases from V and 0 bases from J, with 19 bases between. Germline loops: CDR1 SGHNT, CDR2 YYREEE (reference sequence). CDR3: CASTLLGTLNSNQPQHF. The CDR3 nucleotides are TGTGCCAGCACGCTATTAGGGACCCTAAATAGCAATCAGCCCCAGCATTTT.

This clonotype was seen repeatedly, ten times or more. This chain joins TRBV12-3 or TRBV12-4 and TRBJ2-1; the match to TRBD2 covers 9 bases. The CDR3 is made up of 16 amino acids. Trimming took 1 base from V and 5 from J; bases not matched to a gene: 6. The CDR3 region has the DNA TGTGCCAGCAGTTTAGATGCGGGAGGGGACGACAATGAGCAGTTCTTC. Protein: CASSLDAGGDDNEQFF.

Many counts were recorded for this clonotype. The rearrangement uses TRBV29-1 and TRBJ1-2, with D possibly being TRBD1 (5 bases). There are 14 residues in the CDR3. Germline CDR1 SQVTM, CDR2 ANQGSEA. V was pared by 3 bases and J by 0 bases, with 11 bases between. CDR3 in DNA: TGCAGCGTTGACCGGGACGGGACTAACTATGGCTACACCTTC. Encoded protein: CSVDRDGTNYGYTF.

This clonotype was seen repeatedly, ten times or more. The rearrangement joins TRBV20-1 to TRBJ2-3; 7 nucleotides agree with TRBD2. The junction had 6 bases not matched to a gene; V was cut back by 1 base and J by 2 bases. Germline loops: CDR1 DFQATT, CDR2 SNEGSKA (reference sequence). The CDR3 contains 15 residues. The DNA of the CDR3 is TGCAGTGCTAGAGGGGCTAGCGGATACACAGATACGCAGTATTTT. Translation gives CSARGASGYTDTQYF.

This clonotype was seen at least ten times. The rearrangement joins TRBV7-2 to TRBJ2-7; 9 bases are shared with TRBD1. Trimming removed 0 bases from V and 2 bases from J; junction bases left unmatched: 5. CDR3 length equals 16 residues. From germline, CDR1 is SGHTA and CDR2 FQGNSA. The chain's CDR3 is CASSLAGTGSPYEQYF. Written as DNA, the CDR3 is TGTGCCAGCAGCTTAGCCGGGACAGGGTCGCCCTACGAGCAGTACTTC.

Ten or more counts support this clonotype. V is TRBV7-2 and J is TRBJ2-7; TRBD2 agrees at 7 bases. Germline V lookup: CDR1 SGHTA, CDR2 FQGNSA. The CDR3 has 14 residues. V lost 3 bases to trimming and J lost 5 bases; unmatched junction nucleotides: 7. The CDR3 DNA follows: TGTGCCAGCAGCTTCGGCGGGAGTTCCAACGAGCAGTACTTC. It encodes CASSFGGSSNEQYF.

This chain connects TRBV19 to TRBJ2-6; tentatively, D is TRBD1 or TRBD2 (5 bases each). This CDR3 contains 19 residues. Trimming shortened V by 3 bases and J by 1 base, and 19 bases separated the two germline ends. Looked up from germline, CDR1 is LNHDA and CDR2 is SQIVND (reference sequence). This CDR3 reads CASSIPLWDPLSGANVLTF. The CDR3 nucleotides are TGTGCCAGTAGTATTCCCCTCTGGGACCCCTTATCTGGGGCCAACGTCCTGACTTTC. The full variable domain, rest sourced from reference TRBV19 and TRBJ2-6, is DGGITQSPKYLFRKEGQNVTLSCEQNLNHDAMYWYRQDPGQGLRLIYYSQIVNDFQKGDIAEGYSVSREKKESFPLTVTSAQKNPTAFYLCASSIPLWDPLSGANVLTFGAGSRLTVL.

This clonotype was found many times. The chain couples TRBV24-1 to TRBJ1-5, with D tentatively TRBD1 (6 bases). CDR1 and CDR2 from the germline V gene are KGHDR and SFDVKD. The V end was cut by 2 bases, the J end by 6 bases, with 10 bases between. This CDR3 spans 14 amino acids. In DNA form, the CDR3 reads TGTGCCACCAGTGATTCACAGGGAATTCAGCCCCAGCATTTT. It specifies CATSDSQGIQPQHF.

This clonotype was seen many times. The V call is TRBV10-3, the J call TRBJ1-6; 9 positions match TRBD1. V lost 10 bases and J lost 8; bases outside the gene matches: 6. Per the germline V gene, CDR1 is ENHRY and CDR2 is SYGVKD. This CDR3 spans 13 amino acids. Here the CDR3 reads CARRQGVDSPLHF. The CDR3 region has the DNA TGTGCCAGACGACAGGGGGTCGATTCACCCCTCCACTTT.

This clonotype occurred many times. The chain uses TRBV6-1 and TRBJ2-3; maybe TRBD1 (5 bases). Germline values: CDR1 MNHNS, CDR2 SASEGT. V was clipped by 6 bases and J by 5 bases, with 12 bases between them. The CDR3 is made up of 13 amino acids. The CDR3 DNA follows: TGTGCCAGCAGCCGCCGACAGCTAGATACGCAGTATTTT. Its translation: CASSRRQLDTQYF.

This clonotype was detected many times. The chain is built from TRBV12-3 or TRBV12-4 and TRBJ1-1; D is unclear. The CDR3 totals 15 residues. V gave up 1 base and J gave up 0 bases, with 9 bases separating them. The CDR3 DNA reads TGTGCCAGCAGTTTAGTTGCGGGAGTGAACACTGAAGCTTTCTTT. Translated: CASSLVAGVNTEAFF.

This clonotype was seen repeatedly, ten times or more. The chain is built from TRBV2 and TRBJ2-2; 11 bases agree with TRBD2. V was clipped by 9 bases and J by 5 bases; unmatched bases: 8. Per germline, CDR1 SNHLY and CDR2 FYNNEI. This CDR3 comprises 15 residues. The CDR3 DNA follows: TGTGCCAGTCTTCCGGGACTAGCGGCAACCGGGGAGCTGTTTTTT. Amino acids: CASLPGLAATGELFF.

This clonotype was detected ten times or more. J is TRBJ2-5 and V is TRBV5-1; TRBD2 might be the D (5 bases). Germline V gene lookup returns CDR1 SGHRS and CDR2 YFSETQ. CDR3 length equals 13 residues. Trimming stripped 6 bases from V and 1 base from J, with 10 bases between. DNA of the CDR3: TGCGCCAGCAATGCCGGGGTCCAAGAGACCCAGTACTTC. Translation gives CASNAGVQETQYF.

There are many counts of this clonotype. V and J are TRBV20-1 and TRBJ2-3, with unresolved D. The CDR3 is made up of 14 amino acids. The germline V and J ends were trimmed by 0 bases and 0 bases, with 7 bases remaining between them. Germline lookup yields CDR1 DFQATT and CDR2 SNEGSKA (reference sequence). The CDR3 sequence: CSARDPASTDTQYF. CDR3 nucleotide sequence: TGCAGTGCTAGAGATCCGGCTAGCACAGATACGCAGTATTTT.

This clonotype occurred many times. The CDR3 coding sequence is TGCAGTGCTTCTCCCACAGGGAATGAGCAGTTCTTC. Encoded protein: CSASPTGNEQFF. The rearrangement joins TRBV20-1 to TRBJ2-1; D may be TRBD1 (6 bases). Germline V gene sequence: CDR1 DFQATT, CDR2 SNEGSKA (reference sequence). The CDR3 runs to 12 residues. Trimming stripped 5 bases from V and 7 bases from J, with 12 bases between.

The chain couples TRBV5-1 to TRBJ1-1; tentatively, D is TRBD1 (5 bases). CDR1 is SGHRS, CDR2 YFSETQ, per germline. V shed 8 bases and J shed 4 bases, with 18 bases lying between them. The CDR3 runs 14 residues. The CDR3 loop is CASAGGGFGTEAFF. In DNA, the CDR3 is TGCGCCAGTGCTGGGGGGGGGTTTGGCACTGAAGCTTTCTTT.

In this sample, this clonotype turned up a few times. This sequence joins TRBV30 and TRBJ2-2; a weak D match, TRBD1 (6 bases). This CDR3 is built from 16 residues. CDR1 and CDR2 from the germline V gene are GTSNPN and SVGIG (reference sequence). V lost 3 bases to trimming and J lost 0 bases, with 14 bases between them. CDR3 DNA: TGTGCCTGGAGGTTTTCCGGGACAACGAACACCGGGGAGCTGTTTTTT. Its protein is CAWRFSGTTNTGELFF.

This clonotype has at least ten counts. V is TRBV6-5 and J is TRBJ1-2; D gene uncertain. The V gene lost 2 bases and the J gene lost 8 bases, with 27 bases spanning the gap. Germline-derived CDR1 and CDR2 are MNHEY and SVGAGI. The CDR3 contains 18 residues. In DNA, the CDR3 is TGTGCCAGCAGTTACGTCCTCCTCGGGGAGAGTCTCCTCGGCGGCTACACCTTC. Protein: CASSYVLLGESLLGGYTF.

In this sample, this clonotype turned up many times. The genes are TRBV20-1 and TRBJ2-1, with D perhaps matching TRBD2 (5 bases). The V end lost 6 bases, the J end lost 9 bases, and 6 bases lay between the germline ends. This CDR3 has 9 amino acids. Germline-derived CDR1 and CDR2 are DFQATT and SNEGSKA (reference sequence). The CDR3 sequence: CSAGGEQFF. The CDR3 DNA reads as TGCAGTGCCGGAGGTGAGCAGTTCTTC.

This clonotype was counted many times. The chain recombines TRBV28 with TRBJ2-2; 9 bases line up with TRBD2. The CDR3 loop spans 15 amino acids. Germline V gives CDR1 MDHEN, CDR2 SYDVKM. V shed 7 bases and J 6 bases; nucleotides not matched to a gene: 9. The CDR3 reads CASNTAGGPSGELFF. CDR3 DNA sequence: TGTGCCAGCAATACGGCGGGGGGGCCCTCCGGGGAGCTGTTTTTT.